A single sample gave rise to the 7 T cell receptor beta chains below, sequenced in a study of beta chain features in type 1 diabetes. Regarding the study as a whole: Type 1 diabetes patients had TCRB CDR3s that were shorter (moderately but significantly so) in all four CD4+ subsets.

Expressed TCRB transcripts were sequenced, since all the RNA that had been isolated was reverse transcribed. Assay used: immunoSEQ multiplex PCR; TCRdb lists only in-frame clones, some missing. The sample has 300,000 to 400,000 clones; about 14% are singletons. Which antigens these TCRs recognize remains unknown. The sample comprised naive CD4+ T cells from blood. The receptors here all came from a woman aged 18-29 years with type 1 diabetes.

V and J are TRBV29-1 and TRBJ2-7, with TRBD1 matching 7 bases. This CDR3 has 13 amino acids. The trim removed 5 bases at V and 0 bases at J, leaving 4 bases unmatched. Germline CDR1 is SQVTM and CDR2 is ANQGSEA. CDR3 bases: TGCAGCGTTTTGACAGGGACCTCCTACGAGCAGTACTTC. Protein: CSVLTGTSYEQYF.

The chain is built from TRBV30 and TRBJ1-3, with 7 bases that match TRBD1. CDR3 length equals 15 residues. V dropped 3 bases and J dropped 2; count of bases not matched to a gene: 7. Per the germline V gene, CDR1 is GTSNPN and CDR2 is SVGIG (reference sequence). In DNA, the CDR3 is TGTGCCTGGAGCGCTGGACAGGCCCCTGGAAACACCATATATTTT. Protein: CAWSAGQAPGNTIYF.

This clone was seen a few times. The genes are TRBV5-1 and TRBJ1-1; tentatively, D is TRBD1 (5 bases). V was trimmed by 3 bases and J by 1 base, leaving 10 bases between them. From germline, CDR1 is SGHRS and CDR2 YFSETQ. This CDR3 has 14 residues. CDR3 amino acids: CASSWGGQNTEAFF. The CDR3 DNA reads TGCGCCAGCAGCTGGGGGGGTCAGAACACTGAAGCTTTCTTT.

The chain uses TRBV19 and TRBJ1-5, with D unclear. Trimming cost V 5 bases and J 4 bases, with 12 bases left between them. CDR1 and CDR2 (germline): LNHDA, SQIVND (reference sequence). CDR3 length equals 14 residues. CDR3 nucleotide sequence: TGTGCCAGTAGTGACCGACACGTTAATCAGCCCCAGCATTTT. Its protein is CASSDRHVNQPQHF.

This clone was counted a few times. The chain employs TRBV7-2 and TRBJ2-7, with D tentatively TRBD2 (6 bases). Germline V gene sequence: CDR1 SGHTA, CDR2 FQGNSA. The CDR3 sequence is 15 residues long. The V and J ends lost 5 bases and 3 bases respectively, with 17 bases between them. CDR3 protein: CASSTPWRGYYEQYF. Written as DNA, the CDR3 is TGTGCCAGCAGCACCCCTTGGCGGGGATACTACGAGCAGTACTTC.

This clone was picked up a small number of times. The chain has TRBV7-9 and TRBJ1-1; 7 positions agree with TRBD1. This CDR3 region has 15 residues. J was trimmed by 9 bases and V by 4 bases; bases with no gene match: 14. Germline V lookup: CDR1 SEHNR, CDR2 FQNEAQ (reference sequence). CDR3 coding DNA: TGTGCCAGCAGCTCCCATAGGGCGGGACAGATAAAAGCTTTCTTT. Its protein product is CASSSHRAGQIKAFF.

In regard to this clone: The same CDR3 arises from other DNA sequences in this sample as well. The V gene is TRBV7-2, the J gene TRBJ1-5, with D hard to call. This CDR3 comprises 14 residues. The V end was cut by 6 bases, the J end by 1 base, with 10 bases between. From germline, CDR1 is SGHTA and CDR2 FQGNSA. In DNA, the CDR3 is TGTGCCAGCAGTCCACGAGGGAGCAATCAGCCCCAGCATTTT. This gives the protein CASSPRGSNQPQHF.